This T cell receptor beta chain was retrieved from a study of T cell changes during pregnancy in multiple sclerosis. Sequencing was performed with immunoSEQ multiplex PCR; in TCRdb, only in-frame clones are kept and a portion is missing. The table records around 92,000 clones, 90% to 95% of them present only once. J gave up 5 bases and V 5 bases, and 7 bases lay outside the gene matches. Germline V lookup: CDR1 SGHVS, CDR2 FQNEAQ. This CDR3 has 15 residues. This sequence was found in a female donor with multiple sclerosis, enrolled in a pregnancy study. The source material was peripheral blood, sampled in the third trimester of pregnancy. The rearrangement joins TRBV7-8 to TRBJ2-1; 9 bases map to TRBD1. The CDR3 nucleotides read TGTGCCAGCAGCCCCAGGGACAGGGCCGACAATGAGCAGTTCTTC. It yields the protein CASSPRDRADNEQFF.